Listed here are 29 T cell receptor beta chains from one sample, sequenced in a study of long-term antiretroviral therapy in people with HIV. The assay, immunoSEQ v3.0, was run at survey level. Clones were sequenced by immunoSEQ multiplex PCR, and TCRdb holds only the in-frame ones, with some missing. The data hold roughly 34,000 clones, with more than 75% observed a single time. The sample consisted of unsorted PBMCs, taken 1.9 years after starting antiretroviral therapy. These receptors were collected from a man aged 18 to 35 with HIV.

This sequence joins TRBV15 and TRBJ2-3; 8 bases are a match to TRBD1. CDR3 length equals 16 residues. With 1 base clipped from V and 4 bases from J, the junction kept 7 bases outside the gene matches. The V gene's germline CDR1 is LNHNV and CDR2 YYDKDF (reference sequence). CDR3 in amino acids: CATSRADRGGADTQYF. Written as DNA, the CDR3 is TGTGCCACCAGCAGAGCAGACAGGGGAGGAGCAGATACGCAGTATTTT.

This clone was observed a few times. J is TRBJ1-6 and V is TRBV9; D unclear. The length of the CDR3 is 15 residues. V gave up 4 bases and J gave up 6 bases, with 14 bases separating them. The germline CDR1 and CDR2 sequences are SGDLS and YYNGEE. The CDR3 DNA follows: TGTGCCAGCAGCCGGGGAGTCCCTATTAATTCACCCCTCCACTTT. Amino acids: CASSRGVPINSPLHF.

The chain uses TRBV25-1 and TRBJ1-4; 7 bases fit TRBD1. The CDR3 extends over 17 amino acids. Trimming removed 3 bases from V and 3 bases from J; junction bases left unmatched: 10. The V gene's germline CDR1 is MGHDK and CDR2 SYGVNS. CDR3 bases: TGTGCCAGCAGTGAGTCTATTTCCGGGACAGCTAATGAAAAACTGTTTTTT. Translation gives CASSESISGTANEKLFF.

CDR3 amino acids: CASSLAGRLNEKLFF. Here the CDR3 DNA reads TGTGCCAGCAGCTTGGCCGGTCGGCTTAATGAAAAACTGTTTTTT. The chain is built from TRBV5-6 and TRBJ1-4; D is uncertain. The length of the CDR3 is 15 residues. The V and J ends lost 0 bases and 4 bases respectively, with 10 bases between them. Germline V gene data show CDR1 as SGHDT and CDR2 as YYEEEE. Using reference TRBV5-6 and TRBJ1-4 for the parts outside the CDR3, the full variable domain is DAGVTQSPTHLIKTRGQQVTLRCSPKSGHDTVSWYQQALGQGPQFIFQYYEEEERQRGNFPDRFSGHQFPNYSSELNVNALLLGDSALYLCASSLAGRLNEKLFFGSGTQLSVL.

The chain joins TRBV5-4 to TRBJ2-1; D gene ambiguous. Germline loops: CDR1 SGHNT, CDR2 YYREEE (reference sequence). The CDR3 consists of 13 residues. The germline V and J ends were trimmed by 5 bases and 2 bases, with 8 bases remaining between them. This CDR3 is CASSPPAYNEQFF. For the CDR3, the DNA is TGTGCCAGCAGTCCACCCGCCTACAATGAGCAGTTCTTC.

This clone was detected only once. The J gene is TRBJ2-2, the V gene TRBV27, with unresolved D. The CDR3 has 13 amino acids. V was clipped by 2 bases and J by 6 bases, with 7 bases between them. The germline gives CDR1 MNHEY, CDR2 SMNVEV (reference sequence). CDR3 nucleotides: TGTGCCAGCAGTTTAAACTGGGCCGGGGAGCTGTTTTTT. Translation: CASSLNWAGELFF.

The J gene is TRBJ2-2, the V gene TRBV19, with 7 bases identical to TRBD1. The length of the CDR3 is 15 residues. Germline V CDR1 and CDR2: LNHDA, SQIVND (reference sequence). V shed 1 base and J 3 bases; nucleotides not matched to a gene: 2. The CDR3 nucleotides read TGTGCCAGTAGTATAGCAGACAGGGACACCGGGGAGCTGTTTTTT. It translates to CASSIADRDTGELFF.

The genes are TRBV28 and TRBJ1-1; no reliable D call. Per germline, CDR1 MDHEN and CDR2 SYDVKM. V was trimmed by 4 bases and J by 12 bases, leaving 15 bases between them. This CDR3 has 12 amino acids. CDR3 nucleotide sequence: TGTGCCAGCAGTTCCCCCGGAACAGAGACTTTCTTT. It encodes CASSSPGTETFF.

The genes are TRBV5-1 and TRBJ2-2; a weak D match, TRBD2 (6 bases). The CDR3 has 15 residues. Germline V CDR1 and CDR2: SGHRS, YFSETQ. With 0 bases removed from V and 7 bases from J, the gap between germline ends came to 13 bases. The CDR3 bases are TGCGCCAGCAGCTTGGAATCCGTGGGAGGCGGGGAGCTGTTTTTT. As protein: CASSLESVGGGELFF.

The chain couples TRBV5-6 to TRBJ2-6; TRBD1 might be the D (5 bases). CDR1 SGHDT and CDR2 YYEEEE come from the germline V gene. V lost 4 bases and J lost 4, with 9 bases in between. The CDR3 length is 14 residues. The CDR3 region has the DNA TGTGCCAGCAGCCCAGGGTTCGGGGCCAACGTCCTGACTTTC. Translating it yields CASSPGFGANVLTF. The variable domain in full, with the rest retrieved from reference TRBV5-6 and TRBJ2-6, is DAGVTQSPTHLIKTRGQQVTLRCSPKSGHDTVSWYQQALGQGPQFIFQYYEEEERQRGNFPDRFSGHQFPNYSSELNVNALLLGDSALYLCASSPGFGANVLTFGAGSRLTVL.

The chain carries TRBV19 and TRBJ2-5, with D hard to call. Germline-derived CDR1 and CDR2 are LNHDA and SQIVND (reference sequence). V lost 3 bases, J lost 2 bases, and 7 bases lay in between. The CDR3 has 13 amino acids. The CDR3 sequence: CASSIDLQETQYF. The CDR3 DNA sequence: TGTGCCAGTAGTATCGACTTACAAGAGACCCAGTACTTC.

The chain joins TRBV27 to TRBJ2-1; no reliable D call. Germline lookup yields CDR1 MNHEY and CDR2 SMNVEV (reference sequence). The CDR3 is made up of 15 amino acids. The ends were cut back, 4 bases at V and 2 bases at J, with 12 bases in the middle. CDR3 sequence (DNA): TGTGCCAGCAGTTCCGGTAACACCGCCTACAATGAGCAGTTCTTC. It codes for CASSSGNTAYNEQFF.

The genes are TRBV20-1 and TRBJ2-5; 10 nucleotides line up with TRBD2. The CDR3 loop spans 11 amino acids. Germline assignment: CDR1 DFQATT and CDR2 SNEGSKA (reference sequence). The CDR3: CSAAGGETQYF. CDR3 sequence (DNA): TGCAGCGCAGCGGGGGGGGAGACCCAGTACTTC.

The CDR3 spells CASSYSNKREGEYRCV. CDR3 DNA: TGTGCCAGCAGTTACTCGAATAAGCGGGAGGGAGAGTACCGATGCGTC. The chain has TRBV6-5 and TRBJ2-7; 10 nucleotides agree with TRBD2. CDR3 length: 16 residues. Germline values: CDR1 MNHEY, CDR2 SVGAGI.

The rearrangement links TRBV2 to TRBJ1-5; D not certain. Germline V gene sequence: CDR1 SNHLY, CDR2 FYNNEI. V lost 3 bases and J 1 base, leaving 7 bases between the germline ends. This CDR3 contains 14 residues. The CDR3 DNA reads as TGTGCCAGCAGTGAGTTAAACAGCAATCAGCCCCAGCATTTT. This codes for CASSELNSNQPQHF.

The chain joins TRBV5-1 to TRBJ2-2; unclear D gene. The V gene lost 2 bases and the J gene lost 3 bases, with 5 bases spanning the gap. Germline V gives CDR1 SGHRS, CDR2 YFSETQ. The length of the CDR3 is 13 residues. The CDR3 is CASSFLDTGELFF. The CDR3 coding sequence is TGCGCCAGCAGCTTCTTAGACACCGGGGAGCTGTTTTTT.

The V and J genes are TRBV2 and TRBJ2-7; D is undetermined. This CDR3 contains 13 residues. V lost 6 bases to trimming and J lost 1 base, with 10 bases between them. Germline V gene lookup returns CDR1 SNHLY and CDR2 FYNNEI. The CDR3 DNA follows: TGTGCCAGCAGCTATCCACTTTCCTACGAGCAGTACTTC. The encoded protein is CASSYPLSYEQYF.

This rearrangement joins TRBV6-5 to TRBJ2-7; 7 bases map to TRBD2. The length of the CDR3 is 14 residues. Losses at the gene ends were 8 bases for V and 2 bases for J; bases not matched to a gene: 9. Germline V gives CDR1 MNHEY, CDR2 SVGAGI. The CDR3 DNA reads as TGTGCCAGCCGGACCCGGGGGGAGGCCTACGAGCAGTACTTC. This encodes CASRTRGEAYEQYF.

The chain employs TRBV6-5 and TRBJ1-6, with D unresolved. The V and J ends lost 7 bases and 8 bases respectively, with 12 bases between them. The germline gives CDR1 MNHEY, CDR2 SVGAGI. The CDR3 covers 13 residues. The CDR3 is CASNEGPDSPLHF. As DNA, the CDR3 is TGTGCCAGCAATGAAGGCCCGGATTCACCCCTCCACTTT.

CDR3 residues: CASSQVKTGDYEQYV. Written as DNA, the CDR3 is TGTGCCAGCAGTCAGGTTAAGACAGGAGATTACGAGCAGTACGTC. V usage is TRBV2 and J usage is TRBJ2-7, with a tentative D call TRBD1 (6 bases). The CDR3 runs 15 residues. Germline CDR1 and CDR2: SNHLY and FYNNEI. Trimming took off 5 bases at V and 4 bases at J, with 18 bases between the two ends.

This clone was recorded only once. The rearrangement uses TRBV29-1 and TRBJ2-1; D remains ambiguous. V gave up 4 bases and J gave up 0 bases, with 10 bases separating them. Germline V CDR1 and CDR2: SQVTM, ANQGSEA. The CDR3 contains 14 residues. Here the CDR3 DNA reads TGCAGCGTTGCCAGAATAAGCTCCTACAATGAGCAGTTCTTC. Encoded protein: CSVARISSYNEQFF.

The J gene is TRBJ1-1, the V gene TRBV4-2, with 7 bases fitting TRBD1. The junction had 7 bases not matched to a gene; V was cut back by 1 base and J by 2 bases. Germline CDR1 reads LGHNA; CDR2 reads YNFKEQ. This CDR3 region has 16 residues. CDR3 residues: CASSQARGKRNTEAFF. CDR3 in DNA: TGTGCCAGCAGCCAAGCCAGGGGGAAGAGAAACACTGAAGCTTTCTTT.

This chain links TRBV7-2 with TRBJ2-7; D is unclear. There are 13 residues in the CDR3. With 9 bases removed from V and 0 bases from J, the gap between germline ends came to 12 bases. The germline V gene encodes CDR1 SGHTA and CDR2 FQGNSA. The CDR3 is CASHSTSSYEQYF. The CDR3 DNA sequence: TGTGCCAGTCACAGTACCAGCTCCTACGAGCAGTACTTC.

A single count supports this clone. The rearrangement uses TRBV28 and TRBJ2-7; D is undetermined. The V and J ends lost 2 bases and 2 bases respectively, with 7 bases between them. Per the germline V gene, CDR1 is MDHEN and CDR2 is SYDVKM. The CDR3 consists of 13 residues. The CDR3 sequence is CASSLTMTYEQYF. As DNA, the CDR3 is TGTGCCAGCAGTTTAACAATGACCTACGAGCAGTACTTC.

This chain links TRBV5-1 with TRBJ1-1; tentatively, D is TRBD1 (5 bases). V dropped 0 bases and J dropped 8 bases, with 14 bases sitting between them. Germline-derived CDR1 and CDR2 are SGHRS and YFSETQ. The CDR3 runs to 14 residues. The CDR3 loop reads CASSLGSLSGEAFF. Written as DNA, the CDR3 is TGCGCCAGCAGCTTGGGGTCTCTTTCAGGGGAAGCTTTCTTT.

The chain carries TRBV9 and TRBJ1-2; weak D call: TRBD1 (6 bases). Germline V gives CDR1 SGDLS, CDR2 YYNGEE. Trimming stripped 4 bases from V and 7 bases from J, with 11 bases between. The CDR3 consists of 12 residues. The CDR3 loop reads CASSPEGGGYTF. The DNA of the CDR3 is TGTGCCAGCAGCCCAGAGGGGGGTGGCTACACCTTC.

The count of this clone is one. This chain links TRBV4-2 with TRBJ2-3, with 10 bases aligning to TRBD1. Trimming at V came to 4 bases and at J to 1 base, leaving 11 bases not matched to a gene. This CDR3 contains 18 residues. CDR1 is LGHNA, CDR2 YNFKEQ, per germline. DNA for the CDR3: TGTGCCAGCAGCCCTGGGGCGGACGGGACAGGGGGCACAGATACGCAGTATTTT. This gives the protein CASSPGADGTGGTDTQYF.

The J gene is TRBJ1-6, the V gene TRBV28, with 9 bases aligning to TRBD1. The germline V gene encodes CDR1 MDHEN and CDR2 SYDVKM. The junction had 11 bases not matched to a gene; V was cut back by 8 bases and J by 12 bases. There are 14 residues in the CDR3. CDR3: CASWGQGAREPLHF. DNA of the CDR3: TGTGCCAGCTGGGGACAGGGCGCAAGAGAACCCCTCCACTTT.

The V and J genes are TRBV19 and TRBJ2-1; TRBD2 might be the D (7 bases). CDR1 and CDR2 from the germline V gene are LNHDA and SQIVND (reference sequence). The germline V and J ends were trimmed by 3 bases and 4 bases, with 13 bases remaining between them. The CDR3 is made up of 15 amino acids. The CDR3 region is CASSMGGPYYNEQFF. The CDR3 DNA is TGTGCCAGTAGTATGGGGGGGCCCTATTACAATGAGCAGTTCTTC.